This TCR beta chain was sequenced for a study of tumor-infiltrating lymphocytes in localized non-small cell lung cancer. Study-wide background: Several tumor histologies, both smoking statuses, and some post-neoadjuvant chemotherapy samples were included. General study points: Not all patients were TCR sequenced, owing to tissue quantity. Compared with uninvolved lung, tumors showed higher T cell infiltration by TCRbeta sequencing.

Per germline, CDR1 MNHEY and CDR2 SMNVEV (reference sequence). The V segment lost 2 bases and the J segment 11 bases; nucleotides outside the gene matches: 9. The CDR3 sequence is 15 residues long. Clones were read by immunoSEQ multiplex PCR, and TCRdb kept only the in-frame ones, dropping some. The sample lists about 10,000 clones; roughly 85% were seen once. Concerning this clone: Antigen: not known.

The sample taken for sequencing was uninvolved lung tissue not adjacent to the tumor. The gene calls are TRBV27 and TRBJ1-4, with 9 nucleotides matching TRBD1. The sequence derives from a human donor with non-small cell lung cancer. CDR3 DNA: TGTGCCAGCAGTTTAGGCGGGACAGGGAATGGGAAACTGTTTTTT. Translation: CASSLGGTGNGKLFF.